The 27 T cell receptor beta chains below come from one sample, sequenced in a study of technical replicates of blood from several donors. Profiling relied on immunoSEQ multiplex PCR, and the TCRdb table lists in-frame clones only, not all of them. Of about 70,000 clones in the sample, approximately 91% were seen once. The sequenced material came from PBMCs. The receptors were gathered from a human donor in good health. Some clones in this sample may be carry-over from other donors' samples.

The V and J genes are TRBV29-1 and TRBJ1-2; D is ambiguous. Germline loops: CDR1 SQVTM, CDR2 ANQGSEA. The CDR3 spans 11 residues. V was cut by 6 bases and J by 8 bases, with 13 bases left in between. The CDR3 DNA reads as TGCAGCGTCTTCTACGCGGGAGGCTACACCTTC. This codes for CSVFYAGGYTF.

The sample holds a few counts of this clone. The chain links TRBV2 to TRBJ1-3; D unresolved. The germline V and J ends were trimmed by 4 bases and 0 bases, with 10 bases remaining between them. In germline, CDR1 is SNHLY, CDR2 FYNNEI. This CDR3 has 15 residues. CDR3 coding DNA: TGTGCCAGCAGTGCGGACGGAGGCTCTGGAAACACCATATATTTT. This codes for CASSADGGSGNTIYF.

This clone appeared once. The CDR3 DNA follows: TGCGCCAGCAGCCAAGAGACCCCCGGGGCTAGCGGGGGGGCTACCGGGGAGCTGTTTTTT. Amino acid sequence: CASSQETPGASGGATGELFF. The chain couples TRBV4-3 to TRBJ2-2; 12 nucleotides match TRBD2. CDR1 is LGHNA and CDR2 is YSLEER in the germline V gene. The CDR3 is 20 residues long. Unmatched junction bases numbered 13, after V lost 0 bases and J lost 5 bases.

This clone was recorded once. The V and J genes are TRBV29-1 and TRBJ2-2, with D perhaps TRBD2 (5 bases). The CDR3 sequence is 13 residues long. CDR1 and CDR2 from the germline V gene are SQVTM and ANQGSEA. V shed 7 bases and J shed 7 bases, with 16 bases lying between them. The CDR3 nucleotides are TGCAGCGCCCGACTATCCGAACACGGGGAGCTGTTTTTT. Its protein product is CSARLSEHGELFF.

The chain is built from TRBV6-1 and TRBJ1-6, with a possible D match to TRBD1 (6 bases). Trimming took 3 bases from V and 10 from J, leaving 19 bases between them. The germline CDR1 and CDR2 sequences are MNHNS and SASEGT. CDR3 length equals 16 residues. CDR3 loop: CASSDWRIQGSSPLHF. As DNA, the CDR3 is TGTGCCAGCAGTGATTGGCGTATACAGGGCTCCTCACCCCTCCACTTT.

The V and J genes are TRBV9 and TRBJ2-4; a possible D gene is TRBD2 (6 bases). The CDR3 totals 14 residues. Germline values: CDR1 SGDLS, CDR2 YYNGEE. The V end was cut by 4 bases, the J end by 8 bases, with 16 bases between. Here the CDR3 DNA reads TGTGCCAGCAGCCTTGGAGGGGAGCGGGACATTCAGTACTTC. Translating it yields CASSLGGERDIQYF.

The chain carries TRBV5-4 and TRBJ2-7, with 7 bases lining up with TRBD2. Germline CDR1 SGHNT, CDR2 YYREEE (reference sequence). This CDR3 spans 15 amino acids. V was pared by 2 bases and J by 4 bases, with 9 bases of the junction left unmatched. CDR3 DNA sequence: TGTGCCAGCAGCTTTCGCGGGAGAGCAAGTTACGAGCAGTACTTC. This gives the protein CASSFRGRASYEQYF.

V usage is TRBV5-3 and J usage is TRBJ1-6, with TRBD1 matching over 7 bases. TRBV5-3 is marked as an open reading frame, function uncertain. Trimming cost V 3 bases and J 8 bases; bases outside gene matches: 11. There are 16 residues in the CDR3. As DNA, the CDR3 is TGTGCCAGAAGCTCAAGTAGACAGGGAAGTTATTCACCCCTCCACTTT. Its translation is CARSSSRQGSYSPLHF.

The chain joins TRBV2 to TRBJ2-1, with a tentative D call TRBD1 (6 bases). Germline CDR1 is SNHLY and CDR2 is FYNNEI. Trimming removed 6 bases from V and 6 bases from J, with 15 bases in between. CDR3 length: 14 amino acids. The CDR3 spells CASSPAGAINEQFF. The CDR3 nucleotides are TGTGCCAGCAGCCCGGCAGGGGCGATCAATGAGCAGTTCTTC.

The chain recombines TRBV11-2 with TRBJ2-7; tentatively, D is TRBD1 (6 bases). The CDR3 totals 14 residues. The V and J ends lost 5 bases and 3 bases respectively, with 14 bases between them. Germline CDR1 is SGHAT and CDR2 is FQNNGV. CDR3 sequence (DNA): TGTGCCAGCAGCATCCTTGGACAGAACTACGAGCAGTACTTC. Its translation is CASSILGQNYEQYF. Supplemented by reference TRBV11-2 and TRBJ2-7, the full variable domain reads EAGVAQSPRYKIIEKRQSVAFWCNPISGHATLYWYQQILGQGPKLLIQFQNNGVVDDSQLPKDRFSAERLKGVDSTLKIQPAKLEDSAVYLCASSILGQNYEQYFGPGTRLTVT.

The genes are TRBV14 and TRBJ2-5; 8 nucleotides align to TRBD2. The germline gives CDR1 SGHDN, CDR2 FVKESK. The CDR3 covers 15 residues. V gave up 2 bases and J gave up 11 bases; unmatched junction bases: 13. The CDR3 region has the DNA TGTGCCAGCAGCCAACAAGCCGGGAGGGCGGGTGAGCAGTACTTC. This sequence encodes CASSQQAGRAGEQYF.

V and J are TRBV7-2 and TRBJ1-2; a weak D match, TRBD1 (5 bases). This CDR3 contains 12 residues. V was clipped by 6 bases and J by 5 bases, with 10 bases between them. The V gene's germline CDR1 is SGHTA and CDR2 FQGNSA. The CDR3 region is CASSTGVYGYTF. CDR3 in DNA: TGTGCCAGCAGTACAGGTGTTTATGGCTACACCTTC. Looking up the rest from reference TRBV7-2 and TRBJ1-2 gives the full variable domain: GAGVSQSPSNKVTEKGKDVELRCDPISGHTALYWYRQSLGQGLEFLIYFQGNSAPDKSGLPSDRFSAERTGGSVSTLTIQRTQQEDSAVYLCASSTGVYGYTFGSGTRLTVV.

The genes are TRBV12-5 and TRBJ2-7, with 7 nucleotides matching TRBD2. The germline V gene encodes CDR1 LGHNT and CDR2 FRNRAP. The CDR3 loop spans 14 amino acids. V trimming: 3 bases; J trimming: 5 bases; junction bases outside the gene matches: 7. CDR3 sequence reads: CASGFPGLVHEQYF. The CDR3 region has the DNA TGTGCTAGTGGTTTCCCAGGACTAGTCCACGAGCAGTACTTC.

The genes are TRBV6-6 and TRBJ2-1, with 12 bases aligning to TRBD2. With V trimmed by 4 bases and J by 6 bases, 7 bases remained unmatched. Germline CDR1 and CDR2: MNHNY and SVGAGI (reference sequence). This CDR3 has 16 residues. The CDR3 region is CASSWTSGVKGNEQFF. CDR3 DNA: TGTGCCAGCAGTTGGACTAGCGGGGTGAAGGGCAATGAGCAGTTCTTC.

This chain uses TRBV7-9 with TRBJ2-5; 9 bases map to TRBD1. This CDR3 is built from 15 residues. After removal of 5 bases from V and 5 bases from J, the junction contained 9 bases not matched to a gene. Germline CDR1 reads SEHNR; CDR2 reads FQNEAQ (reference sequence). The CDR3 nucleotides are TGTGCCAGCAGCGGACAGGGGCACTCTATGGAGACCCAGTACTTC. Translating it yields CASSGQGHSMETQYF.

The chain joins TRBV18 to TRBJ2-7; 8 positions agree with TRBD2. The CDR3 loop spans 16 amino acids. The J segment lost 6 bases and the V segment lost 3 bases, leaving 13 bases of the junction unmatched. Germline V gene sequence: CDR1 KGHSH, CDR2 LQKENI. CDR3 sequence (DNA): TGTGCCAGCTCACCTCAACCGGGACTAGTAGGTTCCGAGCAGTACTTC. Residues: CASSPQPGLVGSEQYF. Together with reference TRBV18 and TRBJ2-7, the CDR3 gives the full variable domain: NAGVMQNPRHLVRRRGQEARLRCSPMKGHSHVYWYRQLPEEGLKFMVYLQKENIIDESGMPKERFSAEFPKEGPSILRIQQVVRGDSAAYFCASSPQPGLVGSEQYFGPGTRLTVT.

This clone was counted once. The chain links TRBV7-2 to TRBJ2-6; tentatively, D is TRBD1 (5 bases). The V gene's germline CDR1 is SGHTA and CDR2 FQGNSA. The V gene lost 2 bases and the J gene lost 1 base, with 9 bases spanning the gap. There are 16 residues in the CDR3. For the CDR3, the DNA is TGTGCCAGCAGCTTACAGGGCCCATCTGGGGCCAACGTCCTGACTTTC. This translates into CASSLQGPSGANVLTF.

The chain has TRBV19 and TRBJ2-7, with 9 bases fitting TRBD1. Germline CDR1 reads LNHDA; CDR2 reads SQIVND (reference sequence). The CDR3 has 16 amino acids. Losses at the gene ends were 4 bases for V and 4 bases for J; bases not matched to a gene: 11. The CDR3 is CASSRTGTGYTYEQYF. The CDR3 coding sequence is TGTGCCAGTAGTAGAACCGGGACAGGGTACACTTACGAGCAGTACTTC.

The rearrangement links TRBV7-8 to TRBJ2-5; possibly TRBD2 for D (7 bases). Germline V gives CDR1 SGHVS, CDR2 FQNEAQ. V was cut by 3 bases and J by 4 bases, with 15 bases left in between. CDR3 size: 15 residues. The CDR3 loop reads CASSLGGLGTETQYF. The CDR3 DNA is TGTGCCAGCAGCTTGGGGGGGCTGGGGACAGAGACCCAGTACTTC.

This chain joins TRBV14 and TRBJ2-5; maybe TRBD1 (5 bases). There are 13 residues in the CDR3. The V end was cut by 4 bases, the J end by 5 bases, with 11 bases between. Germline V gives CDR1 SGHDN, CDR2 FVKESK. CDR3 nucleotides: TGTGCCAGCAGCCCCAGGGCCCGGGAGACCCAGTACTTC. Translating it yields CASSPRARETQYF.

This sequence joins TRBV9 and TRBJ2-7, with 9 bases matching TRBD1. V lost 0 bases to trimming and J lost 2 bases; unmatched junction nucleotides: 0. Per germline, CDR1 SGDLS and CDR2 YYNGEE. The CDR3 has 14 residues. The CDR3 region is CASSVGTGAYEQYF. The CDR3, as DNA: TGTGCCAGCAGCGTAGGGACAGGGGCCTACGAGCAGTACTTC.

The chain links TRBV7-3 to TRBJ2-3, with D hard to call. V lost 5 bases, J lost 3 bases, and 9 bases lay in between. CDR3 length: 13 residues. Per germline, CDR1 SGHTA and CDR2 FQGTGA. The CDR3 is CASSPHITDTQYF. The CDR3 DNA reads as TGTGCCAGCAGCCCACATATAACAGATACGCAGTATTTT.

The rearrangement links TRBV25-1 to TRBJ2-1; D unclear. CDR1 and CDR2 from the germline V gene are MGHDK and SYGVNS. The CDR3 contains 13 residues. V shed 3 bases and J shed 5 bases, with 8 bases lying between them. CDR3 sequence reads: CASSDTRNNEQFF. The CDR3 nucleotides read TGTGCCAGCAGTGACACGAGAAACAATGAGCAGTTCTTC.

The chain couples TRBV7-9 to TRBJ1-4, with 7 bases identical to TRBD1. The junction had 7 bases not matched to a gene; V was cut back by 4 bases and J by 2 bases. Germline-derived CDR1 and CDR2 are SEHNR and FQNEAQ (reference sequence). This CDR3 has 16 amino acids. CDR3 region: CASSSRQGLTNEKLFF. The CDR3 DNA sequence: TGTGCCAGCAGCTCACGACAGGGTCTCACTAATGAAAAACTGTTTTTT.

The chain couples TRBV5-1 to TRBJ1-5; D gene ambiguous. This CDR3 has 13 residues. Germline CDR1 and CDR2: SGHRS and YFSETQ. Deletions cut 0 bases from V and 7 bases from J, with 8 bases between. The CDR3 reads CASSLDGGQPQHF. The CDR3 coding sequence is TGCGCCAGCAGCTTGGACGGCGGGCAGCCCCAGCATTTT.

J is TRBJ1-3 and V is TRBV7-9, with D possibly TRBD1 on 5 matching bases. This CDR3 is 14 amino acids long. Germline V lookup: CDR1 SEHNR, CDR2 FQNEAQ (reference sequence). The V end lost 1 base, the J end lost 2 bases, and 6 bases lay between the germline ends. In DNA, the CDR3 is TGTGCCAGCAGCTTAGAACAGGCTGGAAACACCATATATTTT. Translated: CASSLEQAGNTIYF.

The genes are TRBV15 and TRBJ1-1, with D uncertain. The CDR3 totals 14 residues. CDR1 is LNHNV and CDR2 is YYDKDF in the germline V gene (reference sequence). The V end lost 0 bases, the J end lost 6 bases, and 11 bases lay between the germline ends. The CDR3 DNA reads TGTGCCACCAGCAGAGAACTTGGTAACGCTGAAGCTTTCTTT. Translated: CATSRELGNAEAFF.